This entry lists 9 T cell receptor beta chains sequenced from one sample in a study of preoperative IRX-2 immunotherapy in early breast cancer (dated by TCRdb to about 2019). The library was made by the immunoSEQ multiplex PCR assay. What TCRdb holds here is the immuneACCESS table cut down to in-frame rearrangements. Part of the clones is not present; checked against another copy, under half of the missing clones reflect an unresolved V gene, and the others are unexplained. The sample contains about 98,000 clones, 70% to 90% of them found a single time. The ten largest clones take up around 2% of the sample. Explained via the paper, the treatment or condition label denotes: preoperative locoregional IRX-2 cytokine immunotherapy. Sample: tumor tissue, taken after IRX-2 immunotherapy. Every receptor here comes from a human donor with breast cancer.

V and J are TRBV29-1 and TRBJ1-3, with D perhaps TRBD1 (6 bases). In germline, CDR1 is SQVTM, CDR2 ANQGSEA. The length of the CDR3 is 13 residues. V shed 7 bases and J shed 1 base, with 11 bases lying between them. The CDR3: CSAIQGSGNTIYF. In DNA form, the CDR3 reads TGCAGCGCCATACAGGGTTCTGGAAACACCATATATTTT.

The CDR3 DNA follows: TGCGCCAGCAGTGAGTACAGCAGCACAGATACGCAGTATTTT. This codes for CASSEYSSTDTQYF. J is TRBJ2-3 and V is TRBV10-2; D is undetermined. V lost 1 base and J 0 bases, leaving 5 bases between the germline ends. There are 14 residues in the CDR3. Germline values: CDR1 WSHSY, CDR2 SAAADI.

For this clone: X shows a residue whose base was not read or is ambiguous. This chain links TRBV6-7 with TRBJ1-1; D call uncertain. TRBV6-7 is designated an ORF whose function remains uncertain. The CDR3 contains 13 residues. Trimming shortened V by 5 bases and J by 4 bases, and 11 bases separated the two germline ends. CDR3 DNA: TGTGCCAGCAGTGAARGGGATCCCACTGAAGCTTTCTTT. This codes for CASSEXDPTEAFF.

The V gene is TRBV5-1, the J gene TRBJ1-3, with D unclear. CDR3 length: 14 amino acids. Germline CDR1 SGHRS, CDR2 YFSETQ. Trimming cost V 0 bases and J 4 bases, with 8 bases left between them. The CDR3 DNA reads as TGCGCCAGCAGCTTGGGGACCGAGGGAAACACCATATATTTT. It codes for CASSLGTEGNTIYF.

The rearrangement joins TRBV28 to TRBJ2-3; tentatively, D is TRBD2 (5 bases). This CDR3 contains 16 residues. The V gene's germline CDR1 is MDHEN and CDR2 SYDVKM. V lost 7 bases and J lost 3, with 20 bases in between. The chain's CDR3 is CASTPPDWKGTDTQYF. Here the CDR3 DNA reads TGTGCCAGCACTCCTCCGGACTGGAAAGGAACAGATACGCAGTATTTT.

The table lists this clone with a few counts. The chain uses TRBV6-8 and TRBJ2-4; D is ambiguous. Trimming pared 3 bases from V and 0 bases from J, leaving 9 bases between. The CDR3 covers 15 residues. CDR1 is MNHGY and CDR2 is SAAAGT in the germline V gene. CDR3 sequence (DNA): TGTGCCAGCAGTTATAGGGCTTCAGCCAAAAACATTCAGTACTTC. This gives the protein CASSYRASAKNIQYF.

This chain uses TRBV5-1 with TRBJ2-2, with D maybe TRBD1 (6 bases). V was cut by 2 bases and J by 3 bases, with 8 bases left in between. CDR1 is SGHRS and CDR2 is YFSETQ in the germline V gene. The CDR3 length is 14 residues. The CDR3 DNA follows: TGCGCCAGCAGCTTACAGGGCGACACCGGGGAGCTGTTTTTT. Its translation is CASSLQGDTGELFF.

The count of this clone is one. The chain combines TRBV4-2 with TRBJ2-3, with unresolved D. This CDR3 has 15 residues. Germline V gene data show CDR1 as LGHNA and CDR2 as YNFKEQ. The V end was cut by 5 bases, the J end by 1 base, with 13 bases between. The CDR3 DNA follows: TGTGCCAGCAGCTTACAAAACACTGGCACAGATACGCAGTATTTT. This gives the protein CASSLQNTGTDTQYF.

This sequence joins TRBV5-1 and TRBJ1-1, with D possibly TRBD1 on 6 matching bases. V was pared by 4 bases and J by 6 bases, with 16 bases between. The CDR3 loop spans 14 amino acids. Germline values: CDR1 SGHRS, CDR2 YFSETQ. The chain's CDR3 is CASSLGAVRAEAFF. The DNA for the CDR3 is TGCGCCAGCAGCCTGGGGGCCGTAAGGGCTGAAGCTTTCTTT.